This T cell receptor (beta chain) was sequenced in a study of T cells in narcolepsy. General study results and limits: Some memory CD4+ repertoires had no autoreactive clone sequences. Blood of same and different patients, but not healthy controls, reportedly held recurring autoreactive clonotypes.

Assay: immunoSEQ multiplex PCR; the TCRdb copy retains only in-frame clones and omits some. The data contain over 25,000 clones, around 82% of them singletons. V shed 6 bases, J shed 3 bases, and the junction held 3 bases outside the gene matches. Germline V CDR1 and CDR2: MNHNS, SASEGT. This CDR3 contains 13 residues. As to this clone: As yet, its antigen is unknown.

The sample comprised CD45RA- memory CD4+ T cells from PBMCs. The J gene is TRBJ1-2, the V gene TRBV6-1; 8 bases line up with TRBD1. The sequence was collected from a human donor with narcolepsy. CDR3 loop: CASSLTGDYGYTF. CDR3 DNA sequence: TGTGCCAGCAGCTTGACAGGGGACTATGGCTACACCTTC.